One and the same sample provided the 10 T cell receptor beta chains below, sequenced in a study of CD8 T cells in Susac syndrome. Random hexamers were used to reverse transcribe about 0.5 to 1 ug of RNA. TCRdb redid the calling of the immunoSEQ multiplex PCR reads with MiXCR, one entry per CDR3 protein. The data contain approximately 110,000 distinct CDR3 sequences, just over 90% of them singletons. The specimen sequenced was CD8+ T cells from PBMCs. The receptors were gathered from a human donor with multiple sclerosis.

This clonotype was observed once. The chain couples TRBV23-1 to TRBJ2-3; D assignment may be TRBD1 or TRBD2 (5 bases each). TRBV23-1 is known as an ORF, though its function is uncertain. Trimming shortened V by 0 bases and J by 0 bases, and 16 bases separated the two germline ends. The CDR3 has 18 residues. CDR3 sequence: CASSQSYRDGPSTDTQYF. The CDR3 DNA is TGCGCCAGCAGTCAATCCTACCGGGACGGTCCTAGCACAGATACGCAGTATTTT.

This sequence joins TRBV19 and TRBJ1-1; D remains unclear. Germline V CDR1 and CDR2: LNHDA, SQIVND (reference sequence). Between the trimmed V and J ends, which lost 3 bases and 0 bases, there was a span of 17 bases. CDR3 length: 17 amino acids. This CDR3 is CASSIMWRGELNTEAFF. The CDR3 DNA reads TGTGCCAGTAGTATTATGTGGCGGGGAGAGTTGAACACTGAAGCTTTCTTT. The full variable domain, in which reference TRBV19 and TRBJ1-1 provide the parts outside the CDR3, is DGGITQSPKYLFRKEGQNVTLSCEQNLNHDAMYWYRQDPGQGLRLIYYSQIVNDFQKGDIAEGYSVSREKKESFPLTVTSAQKNPTAFYLCASSIMWRGELNTEAFFGQGTRLTVV.

This chain's CDR3 is CASSLALGPLGSPLHF. The CDR3 coding sequence is TGTGCCAGCAGCTTAGCCTTGGGACCATTGGGTTCACCCCTCCACTTT. The rearrangement links TRBV11-2 to TRBJ1-6; possible D gene TRBD1, 5 bases. This CDR3 region has 16 residues. V was clipped by 1 base and J by 9 bases, with 16 bases between them. Per the germline V gene, CDR1 is SGHAT and CDR2 is FQNNGV.

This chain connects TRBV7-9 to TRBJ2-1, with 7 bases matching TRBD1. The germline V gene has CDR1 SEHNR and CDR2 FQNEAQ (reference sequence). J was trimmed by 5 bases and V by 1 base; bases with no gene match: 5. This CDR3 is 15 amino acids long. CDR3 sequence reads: CASSLVRDRNNEQFF. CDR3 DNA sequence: TGTGCCAGCAGCTTAGTCCGGGACAGAAACAATGAGCAGTTCTTC.

DNA for the CDR3: TGTGCCAGCAGCTTCTTACGGGAGTGGTCCTACAATGAGCAGTTCTTC. It yields the protein CASSFLREWSYNEQFF. The chain links TRBV5-4 to TRBJ2-1; perhaps TRBD2 as D (6 bases). This CDR3 spans 16 amino acids. V was trimmed by 2 bases and J by 1 base, leaving 13 bases between them. Germline V gene sequence: CDR1 SGHNT, CDR2 YYREEE (reference sequence).

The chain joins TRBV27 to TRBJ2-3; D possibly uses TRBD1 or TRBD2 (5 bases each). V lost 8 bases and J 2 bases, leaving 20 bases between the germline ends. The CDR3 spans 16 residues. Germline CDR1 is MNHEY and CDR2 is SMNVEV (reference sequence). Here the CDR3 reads CASLTRSGPNTDTQYF. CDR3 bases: TGTGCCAGCTTAACCCGATCGGGACCAAACACAGATACGCAGTATTTT.

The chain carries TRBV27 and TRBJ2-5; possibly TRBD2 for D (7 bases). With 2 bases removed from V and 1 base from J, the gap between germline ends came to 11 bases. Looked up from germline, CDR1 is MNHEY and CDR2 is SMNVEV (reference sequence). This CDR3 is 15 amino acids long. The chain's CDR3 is CASSLAGAAQETQYF. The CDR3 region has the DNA TGTGCCAGCAGTTTAGCGGGGGCAGCCCAAGAGACCCAGTACTTC.

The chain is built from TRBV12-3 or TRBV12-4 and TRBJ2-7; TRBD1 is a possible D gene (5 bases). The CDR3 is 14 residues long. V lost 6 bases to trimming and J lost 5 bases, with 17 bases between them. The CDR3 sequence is CASSLTGAVNEQYF. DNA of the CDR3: TGTGCCAGCAGCCTTACTGGGGCCGTCAACGAGCAGTACTTC.

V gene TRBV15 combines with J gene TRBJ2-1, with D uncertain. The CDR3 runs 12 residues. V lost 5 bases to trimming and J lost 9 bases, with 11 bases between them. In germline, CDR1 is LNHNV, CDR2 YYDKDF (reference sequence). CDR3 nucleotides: TGTGCCACCAGCCCCGACCCTGGTGAGCAGTTCTTC. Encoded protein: CATSPDPGEQFF.

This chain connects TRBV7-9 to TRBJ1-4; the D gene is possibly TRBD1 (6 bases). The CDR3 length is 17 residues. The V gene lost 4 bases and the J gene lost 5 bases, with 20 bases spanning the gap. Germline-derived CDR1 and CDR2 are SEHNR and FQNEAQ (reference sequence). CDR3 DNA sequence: TGTGCCAGCAGCTCGACCCAGGGGATTGGGGAGAATGAAAAACTGTTTTTT. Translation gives CASSSTQGIGENEKLFF. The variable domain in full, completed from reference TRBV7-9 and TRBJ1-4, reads DTGVSQNPRHKITKRGQNVTFRCDPISEHNRLYWYRQTLGQGPEFLTYFQNEAQLEKSRLLSDRFSAERPKGSFSTLEIQRTEQGDSAMYLCASSSTQGIGENEKLFFGSGTQLSVL.